Listed here are 19 T cell receptor beta chains from one sample, sequenced in a study of cytomegalovirus exposure and HLA in healthy donors. Amplification used 60 Vbeta primers and 13 Jbeta primers. TCRdb's copy holds only in-frame clones and misses some; the assay was immunoSEQ multiplex PCR. The sample contains about 96,000 clones, 55% to 75% of which appear only once. The material sequenced was PBMCs. All receptors derive from a man aged 55 to 69 in good health and CMV-seronegative.

CDR3 sequence (DNA): TGCGCCAGCTGGGGAGGTGTTGAAGCTTTCTTT. This codes for CASWGGVEAFF. The chain uses TRBV10-2 and TRBJ1-1; the D is unclear. This CDR3 has 11 residues. V was trimmed by 8 bases and J by 7 bases, leaving 11 bases between them. Germline V CDR1 and CDR2: WSHSY, SAAADI.

V usage is TRBV5-4 and J usage is TRBJ1-1; 7 bases are shared with TRBD1. The germline V gene encodes CDR1 SGHNT and CDR2 YYREEE (reference sequence). The CDR3 is 14 amino acids. Trimming took 1 base from V and 1 from J; bases not matched to a gene: 1. The DNA of the CDR3 is TGTGCCAGCAGCTTGCCAGGGGGGAACACTGAAGCTTTCTTT. Its protein product is CASSLPGGNTEAFF.

The chain has TRBV5-4 and TRBJ2-5, with TRBD1 matching 8 bases. The germline gives CDR1 SGHNT, CDR2 YYREEE (reference sequence). This CDR3 spans 16 amino acids. V shed 2 bases, J shed 2 bases, and the junction held 8 bases outside the gene matches. The CDR3 region has the DNA TGTGCCAGCAGCTTTCTGACAGGGGCTATGCAAGAGACCCAGTACTTC. Translating it yields CASSFLTGAMQETQYF.

This clone was picked up one time. The chain has TRBV6-1 and TRBJ1-1, with a possible D match to TRBD1 (5 bases). CDR3 length equals 11 residues. Germline CDR1 reads MNHNS; CDR2 reads SASEGT. Trimming cost V 11 bases and J 3 bases, with 10 bases left between them. CDR3 sequence reads: CAAGGHTEAFF. The CDR3 DNA reads as TGTGCCGCGGGGGGACACACTGAAGCTTTCTTT.

The chain uses TRBV7-3 and TRBJ1-2; unclear D gene. V was cut by 3 bases and J by 8 bases, with 13 bases left in between. Germline loops: CDR1 SGHTA, CDR2 FQGTGA. The CDR3 is made up of 13 amino acids. The chain's CDR3 is CASSFVENGGYTF. CDR3 in DNA: TGTGCCAGCAGCTTCGTAGAGAACGGGGGCTACACCTTC. The variable domain in full, completed from reference TRBV7-3 and TRBJ1-2, reads GAGVSQTPSNKVTEKGKYVELRCDPISGHTALYWYRQSLGQGPEFLIYFQGTGAADDSGLPNDRFFAVRPEGSVSTLKIQRTERGDSAVYLCASSFVENGGYTFGSGTRLTVV.

The chain is built from TRBV23-1 and TRBJ2-7, with TRBD1 matching over 8 bases. TRBV23-1 is placed among ORFs of uncertain function. The CDR3 extends over 16 amino acids. The J segment lost 2 bases and the V segment lost 0 bases, leaving 6 bases of the junction unmatched. The DNA for the CDR3 is TGCGCCAGCAGTCAATCCGCGGGACAGGACCCCTACGAGCAGTACTTC. It specifies CASSQSAGQDPYEQYF.

The J gene is TRBJ2-5, the V gene TRBV11-3; 7 nucleotides line up with TRBD1. The J call may be in error: the DNA end matches TRBJ2-7 better. The CDR3 has 15 amino acids. In germline, CDR1 is SGHNT, CDR2 YENEEA. For the CDR3, the DNA is TGTGCCAGCAGCTTAGAGGTGGGACAGTCCTACGAGCAGTACTTC. Protein product: CASSLEVGQSYEQYF.

V is TRBV29-1 and J is TRBJ1-1; weak D call: TRBD1 (5 bases). The CDR3 has 12 amino acids. Germline CDR1 is SQVTM and CDR2 is ANQGSEA. Trimming took off 7 bases at V and 1 base at J, with 10 bases between the two ends. CDR3 amino acids: CSAYDRNTEAFF. The CDR3 nucleotides are TGCAGCGCCTACGACAGGAACACTGAAGCTTTCTTT.

The chain carries TRBV18 and TRBJ1-2, with 9 nucleotides matching TRBD1. The V gene's germline CDR1 is KGHSH and CDR2 LQKENI. The junction had 8 bases not matched to a gene; V was cut back by 3 bases and J by 9 bases. This CDR3 is 14 amino acids long. In DNA, the CDR3 is TGTGCCAGCTCACCTTCGGGACAGGGAATCCGCTACACCTTC. This codes for CASSPSGQGIRYTF.

This rearrangement joins TRBV30 to TRBJ1-5; D possibly corresponds to TRBD1 (5 bases). The V gene lost 3 bases and the J gene lost 9 bases, with 12 bases spanning the gap. There are 12 residues in the CDR3. Germline lookup yields CDR1 GTSNPN and CDR2 SVGIG (reference sequence). CDR3 amino acids: CAWRRGDGPQHF. The CDR3, as DNA: TGTGCCTGGAGAAGGGGCGATGGGCCCCAGCATTTT. Using reference TRBV30 and TRBJ1-5 for the parts outside the CDR3, the full variable domain is SQTIHQWPATLVQPVGSPLSLECTVEGTSNPNLYWYRQAAGRGLQLLFYSVGIGQISSEVPQNLSASRPQDRQFILSSKKLLLSDSGFYLCAWRRGDGPQHFGDGTRLSIL.

The chain carries TRBV27 and TRBJ1-1, with TRBD1 matching 7 bases. Looked up from germline, CDR1 is MNHEY and CDR2 is SMNVEV (reference sequence). This CDR3 is built from 15 residues. Trimming at V came to 6 bases and at J to 4 bases, leaving 11 bases not matched to a gene. In DNA, the CDR3 is TGTGCCAGCAGAGAACCACAGGGGCGAGGCACTGAAGCTTTCTTT. This translates into CASREPQGRGTEAFF.

The V and J genes are TRBV13 and TRBJ1-1, with a tentative D call TRBD1 (5 bases). Trimming stripped 2 bases from V and 0 bases from J, with 10 bases between. Germline values: CDR1 PRHDT, CDR2 FYEKMQ (reference sequence). The CDR3 length is 15 residues. Here the CDR3 DNA reads TGTGCCAGCAGCTTAAACCAGGGCATGAACACTGAAGCTTTCTTT. Residues: CASSLNQGMNTEAFF.

Concerning this clone: Since the CDR3 does not end with the conserved phenylalanine or tryptophan, this likely comes from a read error. No DNA is shown, since the ends of the CDR3 on it are uncertain; the CDR3 is the one TCRdb lists. This CDR3 is CASSKFYRVR. This chain links TRBV21-1 with TRBJ1-2; TRBD1 is the table's D call and was not checked against the DNA. TRBV21-1 is described as a pseudogene. Termini included, the CDR3 measures 10 amino acids.

This rearrangement joins TRBV12-5 to TRBJ1-2; the match to TRBD1 covers 8 bases. The CDR3 runs to 12 residues. Germline CDR1 and CDR2: LGHNT and FRNRAP. Written as DNA, the CDR3 is TGTGCCAACGACAGGGGAGGCGGTGGCTACACCTTC. Amino acids: CANDRGGGGYTF.

In nucleotides, the CDR3 is TGTGCCAGCAAGCAGGTCGACTATGGCTACACCTTC. It specifies CASKQVDYGYTF. V is TRBV6-1 and J is TRBJ1-2; D ambiguous. This CDR3 comprises 12 residues. The germline gives CDR1 MNHNS, CDR2 SASEGT. The V and J ends lost 7 bases and 3 bases respectively, with 9 bases between them.

The genes are TRBV7-3 and TRBJ2-7; D uncertain. Per the germline V gene, CDR1 is SGHTA and CDR2 is FQGTGA. V was clipped by 2 bases and J by 7 bases, with 6 bases between them. CDR3 length: 11 amino acids. CDR3 coding DNA: TGTGCCAGCAGCTTAGGGCTAGAGCAGTACTTC. Protein: CASSLGLEQYF.

The chain links TRBV19 to TRBJ2-1; a weak D match, TRBD2 (6 bases). This CDR3 contains 14 residues. V was pared by 5 bases and J by 2 bases, with 10 bases between. Germline V gene lookup returns CDR1 LNHDA and CDR2 SQIVND (reference sequence). Written as DNA, the CDR3 is TGTGCCAGTAGTGGCCGCGGGACCTACAATGAGCAGTTCTTC. It specifies CASSGRGTYNEQFF. The whole variable domain, filled in from reference TRBV19 and TRBJ2-1, reads DGGITQSPKYLFRKEGQNVTLSCEQNLNHDAMYWYRQDPGQGLRLIYYSQIVNDFQKGDIAEGYSVSREKKESFPLTVTSAQKNPTAFYLCASSGRGTYNEQFFGPGTRLTVL.

This clone has more than one count but fewer than ten. CDR3 in amino acids: CASSRAETGGLEAFF. The CDR3 region has the DNA TGTGCCAGCAGCCGAGCCGAGACAGGGGGCCTTGAAGCTTTCTTT. The chain links TRBV7-9 to TRBJ1-1; 10 bases are shared with TRBD1. The V gene end was trimmed by 5 bases and the J gene end by 7 bases; junction bases not matched to a gene: 10. From germline, CDR1 is SEHNR and CDR2 FQNEAQ (reference sequence). The length of the CDR3 is 15 residues.

This chain joins TRBV7-9 and TRBJ2-7, with 15 positions matching TRBD2. Germline CDR1 SEHNR, CDR2 FQNEAQ (reference sequence). V shed 5 bases and J 1 base; nucleotides not matched to a gene: 6. The CDR3 length is 17 residues. DNA for the CDR3: TGTGCCAGCAGCCTCGGACTAGCGGGAGGGCATTCCTACGAGCAGTACTTC. This gives the protein CASSLGLAGGHSYEQYF.